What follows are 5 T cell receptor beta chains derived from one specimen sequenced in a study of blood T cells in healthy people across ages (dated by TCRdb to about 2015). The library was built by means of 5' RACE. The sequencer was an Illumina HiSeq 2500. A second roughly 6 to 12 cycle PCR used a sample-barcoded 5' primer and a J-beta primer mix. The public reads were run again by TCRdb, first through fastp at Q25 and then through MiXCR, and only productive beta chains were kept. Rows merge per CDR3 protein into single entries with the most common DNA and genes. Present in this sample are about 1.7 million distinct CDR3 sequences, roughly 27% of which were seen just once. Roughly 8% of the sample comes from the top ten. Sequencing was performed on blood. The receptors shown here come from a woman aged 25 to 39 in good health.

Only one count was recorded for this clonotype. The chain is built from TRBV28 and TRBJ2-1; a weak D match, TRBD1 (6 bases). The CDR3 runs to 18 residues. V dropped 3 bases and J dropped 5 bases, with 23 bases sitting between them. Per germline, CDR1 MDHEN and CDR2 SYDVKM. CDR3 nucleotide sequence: TGTGCCAGCAGTTTCCCCACAATCAGGGGTAAACCCCACAATGAGCAGTTCTTC. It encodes CASSFPTIRGKPHNEQFF.

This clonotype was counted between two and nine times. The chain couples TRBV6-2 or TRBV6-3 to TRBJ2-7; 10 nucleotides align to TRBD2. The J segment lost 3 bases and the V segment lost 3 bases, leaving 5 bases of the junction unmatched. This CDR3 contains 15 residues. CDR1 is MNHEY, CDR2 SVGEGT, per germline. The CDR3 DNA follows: TGTGCCAGCAGTTATCCTGGACTAGCGGACTACGAGCAGTACTTC. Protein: CASSYPGLADYEQYF.

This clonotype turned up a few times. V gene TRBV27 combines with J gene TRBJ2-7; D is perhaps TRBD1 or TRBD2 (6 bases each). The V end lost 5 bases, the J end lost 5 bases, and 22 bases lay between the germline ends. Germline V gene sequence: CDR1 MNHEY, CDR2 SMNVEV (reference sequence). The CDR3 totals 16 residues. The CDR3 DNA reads TGTGCCAGCAGTCCCTTCACGGGGGCCTTTGGGGACGAGCAGTACTTC. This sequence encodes CASSPFTGAFGDEQYF.

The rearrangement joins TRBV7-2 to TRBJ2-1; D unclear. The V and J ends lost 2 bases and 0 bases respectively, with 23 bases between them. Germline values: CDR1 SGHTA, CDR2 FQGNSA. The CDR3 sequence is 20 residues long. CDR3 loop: CASSLYLGFSREGSYNEQFF. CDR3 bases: TGTGCCAGCAGCTTATATTTGGGCTTCTCCAGAGAAGGCTCCTACAATGAGCAGTTCTTC.

The CDR3 loop is CASSPRLAGAIFYYNEQYF. The CDR3, as DNA: TGTGCCAGCAGCCCCAGACTAGCGGGCGCTATTTTCTACTACAATGAGCAGTACTTC. V gene TRBV11-2 combines with J gene TRBJ2-1, with 10 bases lining up with TRBD2. The DNA matches TRBJ2-7 better at its end, which makes the J call doubtful. The length of the CDR3 is 19 residues. CDR1 and CDR2 from the germline V gene are SGHAT and FQNNGV.